This TCR beta chain was retrieved from a study of T-cell memory formation after mild COVID-19. cDNA libraries for TCR alpha and TCR beta, carrying sample barcodes and UMIs, came from 5'RACE with constant-segment primers. MiXCR, applied by TCRdb to the 5' RACE reads, yields one record per CDR3 protein. The table shows roughly 16,000 distinct CDR3 sequences, with 23% occurring only once. V lost 2 bases and J 4 bases, leaving 17 bases between the germline ends. The CDR3 length is 17 residues. Germline V CDR1 and CDR2: LGHNA, YSLEER. The clonotype was recovered from a man aged 18 to 35 who had mild COVID-19 (a few samples of this study predate the infection). Cell type and time point are not known. The V and J genes are TRBV4-3 and TRBJ1-4; no firm D call. The specimen sequenced was PBMCs or a T cell subset sorted from them (not recorded which). The CDR3 DNA follows: TGCGCCAGCAGCCAACTCGAGGGTAGAGGAGATAATGAAAAACTGTTTTTT. Translation gives CASSQLEGRGDNEKLFF.